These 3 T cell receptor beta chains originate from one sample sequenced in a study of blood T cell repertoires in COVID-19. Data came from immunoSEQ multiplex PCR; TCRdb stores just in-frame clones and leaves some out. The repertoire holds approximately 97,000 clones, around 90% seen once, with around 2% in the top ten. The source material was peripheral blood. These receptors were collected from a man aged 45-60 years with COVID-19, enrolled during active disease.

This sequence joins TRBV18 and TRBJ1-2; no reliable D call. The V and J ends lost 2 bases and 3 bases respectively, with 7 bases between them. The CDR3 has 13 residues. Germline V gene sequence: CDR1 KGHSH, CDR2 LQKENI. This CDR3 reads CASSPGSDYGYTF. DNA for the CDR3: TGTGCCAGCTCACCAGGGAGTGACTATGGCTACACCTTC.

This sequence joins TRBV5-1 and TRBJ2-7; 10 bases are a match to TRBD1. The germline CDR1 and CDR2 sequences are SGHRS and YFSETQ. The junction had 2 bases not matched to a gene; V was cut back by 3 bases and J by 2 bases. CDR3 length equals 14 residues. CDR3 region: CASSSGQGPYEQYF. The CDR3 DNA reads TGCGCCAGCAGCTCGGGACAGGGGCCCTACGAGCAGTACTTC.

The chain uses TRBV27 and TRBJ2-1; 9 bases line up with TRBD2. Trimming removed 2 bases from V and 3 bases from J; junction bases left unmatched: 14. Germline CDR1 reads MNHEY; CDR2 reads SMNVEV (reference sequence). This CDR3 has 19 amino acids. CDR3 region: CASSLVRGGSVAIYNEQFF. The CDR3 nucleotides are TGTGCCAGCAGTTTAGTGCGGGGGGGCTCGGTTGCTATCTACAATGAGCAGTTCTTC.